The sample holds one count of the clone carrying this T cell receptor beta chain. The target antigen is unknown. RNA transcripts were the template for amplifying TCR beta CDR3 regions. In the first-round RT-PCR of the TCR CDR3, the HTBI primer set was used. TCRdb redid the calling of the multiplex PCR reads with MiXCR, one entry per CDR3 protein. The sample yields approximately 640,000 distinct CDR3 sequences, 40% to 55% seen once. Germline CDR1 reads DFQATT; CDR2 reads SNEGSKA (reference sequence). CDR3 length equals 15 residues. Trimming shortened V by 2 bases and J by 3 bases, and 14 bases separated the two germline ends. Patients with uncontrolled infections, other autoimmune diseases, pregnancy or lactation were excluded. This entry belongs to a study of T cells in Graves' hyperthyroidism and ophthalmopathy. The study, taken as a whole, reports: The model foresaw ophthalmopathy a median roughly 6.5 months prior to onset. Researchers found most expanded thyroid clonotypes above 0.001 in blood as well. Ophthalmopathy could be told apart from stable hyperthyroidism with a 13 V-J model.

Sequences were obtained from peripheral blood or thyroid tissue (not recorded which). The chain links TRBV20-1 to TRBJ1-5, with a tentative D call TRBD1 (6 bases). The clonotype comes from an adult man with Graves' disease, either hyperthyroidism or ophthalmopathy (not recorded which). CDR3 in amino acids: CSARPTGRINQPQHF. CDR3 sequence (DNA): TGCAGTGCTAGACCCACAGGGAGAATCAATCAGCCCCAGCATTTT.